A selection of T cell receptor beta chains follows, all from one sample in a study of neoadjuvant anti-PD-1 for oral cavity cancer. Assay: immunoSEQ multiplex PCR; the TCRdb copy retains only in-frame clones and omits some. The data show around 8,000 clones, approximately 70% seen once. Source: PBMCs, taken after nivolumab (anti-PD-1) treatment. The receptor set was obtained from a person between 40 and 85 years old with oral cavity squamous cell carcinoma. CDR3s include the opening cysteine and the closing phenylalanine or tryptophan. The order of the fields is D gene, J gene, clone size, V gene, CDR3 protein, CDR3 DNA. D genes are given only for firm matches. Some rows have no size entry. The others give once, few or many, or a class for an expanded clone.

D: TRBD1; J: TRBJ2-5; size: NA; V: TRBV29-1; CDR3: CSFSQGEETQYF; DNA: TGCAGCTTCTCACAGGGGGAAGAGACCCAGTACTTC
D: TRBD2; J: TRBJ2-3; size: NA; V: TRBV27; CDR3: CASSLLREVTDTQYF; DNA: TGTGCCAGCAGTTTATTACGGGAGGTCACAGATACGCAGTATTTT
D: TRBD2; J: TRBJ2-2; size: NA; V: TRBV6-4; CDR3: CASSEGAGENTGELFF; DNA: TGTGCCAGCAGTGAGGGAGCGGGGGAGAACACCGGGGAGCTGTTTTTT
D: NA; J: TRBJ1-6; size: NA; V: TRBV7-8; CDR3: CASSPRRVGRWNSPLHF; DNA: TGTGCCAGCAGCCCAAGGCGGGTAGGGAGGTGGAATTCACCCCTCCACTTT
D: TRBD2; J: TRBJ2-1; size: few; V: TRBV10-1; CDR3: CASSESLAGGNNEQFF; DNA: TGCGCCAGCAGTGAGTCCCTAGCGGGGGGGAACAATGAGCAGTTCTTC
D: TRBD1; J: TRBJ1-2; size: NA; V: TRBV6-6; CDR3: CASKEGGGGNYGYTF; DNA: TGTGCCAGCAAAGAAGGGGGCGGAGGAAACTATGGCTACACCTTC
D: TRBD1; J: TRBJ2-3; size: few; V: TRBV7-9; CDR3: CASRGQGLFGDTQYF; DNA: TGTGCCAGCAGGGGACAGGGCCTCTTCGGCGATACGCAGTATTTT
D: NA; J: TRBJ1-4; size: NA; V: TRBV7-2; CDR3: CASSLGPLDNEKLFF; DNA: TGTGCCAGCAGCTTAGGACCGCTAGATAATGAAAAACTGTTTTTT
D: NA; J: TRBJ2-1; size: NA; V: TRBV4-3; CDR3: CASSRGSGSYNEQFF; DNA: TGCGCCAGCAGCCGGGGGAGCGGTTCCTACAATGAGCAGTTCTTC
D: NA; J: TRBJ2-5; size: NA; V: TRBV5-6; CDR3: CASSPRPRSETQYF; DNA: TGTGCCAGCAGCCCAAGACCCCGATCAGAGACCCAGTACTTC
D: NA; J: TRBJ1-5; size: NA; V: TRBV5-1; CDR3: CASSHDWGNQPQHF; DNA: TGCGCCAGCAGCCATGACTGGGGCAATCAGCCCCAGCATTTT
D: NA; J: TRBJ1-1; size: NA; V: TRBV29-1; CDR3: CSVADDIGAFF; DNA: TGCAGCGTAGCGGACGATATTGGTGCTTTCTTT
D: NA; J: TRBJ1-2; size: once; V: TRBV6-6; CDR3: CASSDMSYGYTF; DNA: TGTGCCAGCAGTGATATGAGCTATGGCTACACCTTC
D: TRBD1; J: TRBJ2-7; size: NA; V: TRBV4-2; CDR3: CASSQEGPKGQGLTYEQYF; DNA: TGTGCCAGCAGCCAAGAGGGGCCCAAGGGACAGGGGTTGACCTACGAGCAGTACTTC
D: NA; J: TRBJ1-2; size: NA; V: TRBV7-3; CDR3: CASSLTGRGEGYTF; DNA: TGTGCCAGCAGCTTAACCGGCAGGGGAGAAGGCTACACCTTC
D: NA; J: TRBJ2-1; size: NA; V: TRBV7-9; CDR3: CASSLRGSSYNEQFF; DNA: TGTGCCAGCAGCTTACGGGGGAGCTCCTACAATGAGCAGTTCTTC
D: NA; J: TRBJ1-2; size: NA; V: TRBV7-6; CDR3: CASSSTVLYGYTF; DNA: TGTGCCAGCAGCTCGACAGTGCTTTATGGCTACACCTTC
D: TRBD2; J: TRBJ2-3; size: NA; V: TRBV7-9; CDR3: CASSLGLPAGVTDTQYF; DNA: TGTGCCAGCAGCTTAGGACTGCCAGCGGGGGTCACAGATACGCAGTATTTT
D: NA; J: TRBJ2-7; size: NA; V: TRBV27; CDR3: CASSPPGYAGATLKSYEQYF; DNA: TGTGCCAGCAGTCCCCCGGGTTACGCGGGGGCAACTCTAAAATCCTACGAGCAGTACTTC
D: NA; J: TRBJ1-1; size: NA; V: TRBV29-1; CDR3: CSVERGGITEAFF; DNA: TGCAGCGTTGAGAGGGGAGGGATCACTGAAGCTTTCTTT
D: NA; J: TRBJ1-5; size: NA; V: TRBV6-6; CDR3: CASSYGQGNQPQHF; DNA: TGTGCCAGCAGTTACGGTCAGGGGAATCAGCCCCAGCATTTT
D: TRBD1; J: TRBJ1-6; size: few; V: TRBV27; CDR3: CASSWDRGSNSPLHF; DNA: TGTGCCAGCAGTTGGGACAGGGGGTCCAATTCACCCCTCCACTTT
D: NA; J: TRBJ1-1; size: NA; V: TRBV6-1; CDR3: CASMGPREAFF; DNA: TGTGCCAGCATGGGACCCAGGGAGGCTTTCTTT
D: NA; J: TRBJ2-2; size: NA; V: TRBV5-4; CDR3: CASSSLAQAGELFF; DNA: TGTGCCAGCAGCTCACTAGCCCAGGCCGGGGAGCTGTTTTTT
D: TRBD2; J: TRBJ2-2; size: few; V: TRBV7-6; CDR3: CASSHKSGVTGELFF; DNA: TGTGCCAGCAGCCATAAAAGCGGGGTGACCGGGGAGCTGTTTTTT
D: NA; J: TRBJ2-1; size: NA; V: TRBV9; CDR3: CASSATWGSYNEQFF; DNA: TGTGCCAGCAGCGCAACTTGGGGCTCCTACAATGAGCAGTTCTTC
D: TRBD1; J: TRBJ1-4; size: NA; V: TRBV4-1; CDR3: CASSPDRAGEKLFF; DNA: TGCGCCAGCAGCCCGGACAGGGCGGGTGAAAAACTGTTTTTT
D: NA; J: TRBJ1-1; size: NA; V: TRBV6-6; CDR3: CATALRRNTEAFF; DNA: TGTGCCACCGCCCTTAGGCGTAACACTGAAGCTTTCTTT
D: NA; J: TRBJ2-7; size: NA; V: TRBV27; CDR3: CASSLFGVAYEQYF; DNA: TGTGCCAGCAGTTTATTTGGGGTAGCCTACGAGCAGTACTTC
D: TRBD2; J: TRBJ2-2; size: NA; V: TRBV28; CDR3: CASVRWASGGPGTGELFF; DNA: TGTGCCAGCGTTAGGTGGGCTAGCGGGGGCCCCGGCACCGGGGAGCTGTTTTTT
D: TRBD1; J: TRBJ1-1; size: NA; V: TRBV28; CDR3: CASSHWDRGAPKAFF; DNA: TGTGCCAGCAGCCACTGGGACAGGGGGGCTCCCAAAGCTTTCTTT
D: TRBD1; J: TRBJ2-6; size: NA; V: TRBV23-1; CDR3: CASSHGGQGTGANVLTF; DNA: TGCGCCAGCAGTCATGGGGGACAGGGCACCGGGGCCAACGTCCTGACTTTC
D: TRBD1; J: TRBJ1-2; size: NA; V: TRBV7-2; CDR3: CASSSGQGRDYGYTF; DNA: TGTGCCAGCAGCTCGGGACAGGGGAGGGACTATGGCTACACCTTC